The 7 T cell receptor beta chains in this list originate from one sample, sequenced in a study of T cells in Graves' hyperthyroidism and ophthalmopathy. TCR beta CDR3 region amplification was performed from RNA transcripts. TCR CDR3 regions were first amplified by RT-PCR with HTBI primers. TCRdb analysed the multiplex PCR reads with MiXCR anew, one entry per CDR3 protein. In the table there are more than 650,000 distinct CDR3 sequences, 11% to 15% of which are singletons. Sequencing was performed on blood. These receptors all stem from a woman in her late teens or twenties with Graves' hyperthyroidism.

This clonotype was counted between two and nine times. The V call is TRBV19, the J call TRBJ2-2; tentatively, D is TRBD2 (7 bases). V lost 7 bases and J 1 base, leaving 19 bases between the germline ends. Germline V CDR1 and CDR2: LNHDA, SQIVND (reference sequence). The CDR3 extends over 17 amino acids. CDR3 coding DNA: TGTGCCAGTACCTATTTGGGGGCTAGCGGGAACACCGGGGAGCTGTTTTTT. Translated, it gives CASTYLGASGNTGELFF.

This clonotype was picked up a small number of times. The chain is built from TRBV28 and TRBJ2-7, with D possibly TRBD1 on 5 matching bases. V was trimmed by 7 bases and J by 0 bases, leaving 10 bases between them. Per the germline V gene, CDR1 is MDHEN and CDR2 is SYDVKM. The CDR3 runs to 13 residues. This chain's CDR3 is CASKGPSSYEQYF. In nucleotides, the CDR3 is TGTGCCAGCAAGGGGCCTAGCTCCTACGAGCAGTACTTC.

V usage is TRBV27 and J usage is TRBJ1-1, with D uncertain. CDR3 size: 13 residues. Germline CDR1 MNHEY, CDR2 SMNVEV (reference sequence). V lost 5 bases to trimming and J lost 2 bases, with 9 bases between them. CDR3 nucleotide sequence: TGTGCCAGCAGTGAAAGTCGTAACACTGAAGCTTTCTTT. This translates into CASSESRNTEAFF.

The chain links TRBV7-2 to TRBJ2-6; 7 bases are a match to TRBD1. The CDR3 loop spans 16 amino acids. From germline, CDR1 is SGHTA and CDR2 FQGNSA. V lost 5 bases, J lost 1 base, and 5 bases stayed unmatched. The CDR3 region has the DNA TGTGCCAGCAGCCATATGACAGGGTCTGGGGCCAACGTCCTGACTTTC. Translated: CASSHMTGSGANVLTF.

At least ten counts were recorded for this clonotype. The genes are TRBV29-1 and TRBJ1-1; the match to TRBD1 covers 8 bases. CDR1 and CDR2 from the germline V gene are SQVTM and ANQGSEA. The CDR3 sequence is 14 residues long. V gave up 4 bases and J gave up 3 bases; unmatched junction bases: 7. The CDR3 protein is CSVVRQGRDTEAFF. The CDR3 bases are TGCAGCGTTGTCCGACAGGGGAGGGACACTGAAGCTTTCTTT.

This clonotype was recorded many times. This CDR3 is CASSRSRGRVAGELFF. In nucleotides, the CDR3 is TGTGCCAGCAGCCGTTCCAGGGGGCGAGTCGCCGGGGAGCTGTTTTTT. The rearrangement uses TRBV7-2 and TRBJ2-2; 8 positions agree with TRBD1. Germline-derived CDR1 and CDR2 are SGHTA and FQGNSA. The CDR3 covers 16 residues. Losses at the gene ends were 5 bases for V and 6 bases for J; bases not matched to a gene: 11.

This chain uses TRBV6-5 with TRBJ1-5; D unresolved. Per germline, CDR1 MNHEY and CDR2 SVGAGI. CDR3 length equals 14 residues. V was shortened by 2 bases and J by 6 bases, with 11 bases between the two germline ends. The CDR3 coding sequence is TGTGCCAGCAGTTACCTGGAAGGGAGTCAGCCCCAGCATTTT. Its translation: CASSYLEGSQPQHF.